A single sample gave rise to the 28 T cell receptor beta chains below, sequenced in a study of blood T cell repertoires in COVID-19. Assay used: immunoSEQ multiplex PCR; TCRdb lists only in-frame clones, some missing. Of roughly 100,000 clones in the sample, roughly 80% are singletons; the top ten hold 20% to 25%. The sample was peripheral blood. The receptors come from an elderly man with active or convalescent COVID-19.

The V call is TRBV13, the J call TRBJ1-1; no clear D gene. This CDR3 contains 15 residues. V lost 1 base and J 2 bases, leaving 11 bases between the germline ends. Germline V gives CDR1 PRHDT, CDR2 FYEKMQ (reference sequence). Here the CDR3 reads CASSLVGEQNTEAFF. CDR3 sequence (DNA): TGTGCCAGCAGCTTAGTAGGAGAACAAAACACTGAAGCTTTCTTT. Complete variable domain (other parts from reference TRBV13 and TRBJ1-1): AAGVIQSPRHLIKEKRETATLKCYPIPRHDTVYWYQQGPGQDPQFLISFYEKMQSDKGSIPDRFSAQQFSDYHSELNMSSLELGDSALYFCASSLVGEQNTEAFFGQGTRLTVV.

This chain joins TRBV7-2 and TRBJ2-3; the match to TRBD2 covers 8 bases. The J segment lost 2 bases and the V segment lost 5 bases, leaving 9 bases of the junction unmatched. From germline, CDR1 is SGHTA and CDR2 FQGNSA. This CDR3 comprises 16 residues. CDR3 amino acids: CASSPRGRGATDTQYF. The DNA for the CDR3 is TGTGCCAGCAGCCCCCGGGGGCGGGGGGCCACAGATACGCAGTATTTT.

V usage is TRBV15 and J usage is TRBJ2-2; D might be TRBD1 (6 bases). Germline V gives CDR1 LNHNV, CDR2 YYDKDF (reference sequence). The CDR3 is 15 amino acids. With 3 bases removed from V and 7 bases from J, the gap between germline ends came to 15 bases. CDR3 in amino acids: CATSRSRGVIGELFF. CDR3 nucleotides: TGTGCCACCAGCAGGTCCAGGGGCGTAATCGGGGAGCTGTTTTTT.

The chain has TRBV27 and TRBJ1-1, with 10 bases that match TRBD1. With V trimmed by 6 bases and J by 1 base, 8 bases remained unmatched. CDR1 is MNHEY, CDR2 SMNVEV, per germline (reference sequence). The CDR3 is made up of 16 amino acids. Written as DNA, the CDR3 is TGTGCCAGCAGGGACTGGACAGGGGGGTCGAACACTGAAGCTTTCTTT. It specifies CASRDWTGGSNTEAFF.

This chain joins TRBV19 and TRBJ2-7, with TRBD2 matching over 8 bases. The CDR3 is 15 residues long. CDR1 is LNHDA, CDR2 SQIVND, per germline (reference sequence). V was clipped by 8 bases and J by 2 bases; unmatched bases: 11. CDR3 amino acids: CASRSGGDGTYEQYF. CDR3 bases: TGTGCCAGTCGATCCGGGGGGGACGGAACCTACGAGCAGTACTTC. The whole variable domain, filled in from reference TRBV19 and TRBJ2-7, reads DGGITQSPKYLFRKEGQNVTLSCEQNLNHDAMYWYRQDPGQGLRLIYYSQIVNDFQKGDIAEGYSVSREKKESFPLTVTSAQKNPTAFYLCASRSGGDGTYEQYFGPGTRLTVT.

V usage is TRBV5-5 and J usage is TRBJ2-7, with D unresolved. The CDR3 sequence is 14 residues long. The ends were cut back, 1 base at V and 3 bases at J, with 11 bases in the middle. CDR1 SGHKS and CDR2 YYEKEE come from the germline V gene (reference sequence). CDR3 sequence: CASSLRGDRYEQYF. CDR3 nucleotide sequence: TGTGCCAGCAGCTTGAGAGGTGATCGCTACGAGCAGTACTTC.

The chain combines TRBV9 with TRBJ2-3; 9 bases are a match to TRBD2. V dropped 7 bases and J dropped 4; count of bases not matched to a gene: 7. There are 14 residues in the CDR3. The germline gives CDR1 SGDLS, CDR2 YYNGEE. The CDR3 loop reads CASRRAGGADTQYF. The CDR3 DNA is TGTGCCAGCCGGAGGGCGGGGGGGGCAGATACGCAGTATTTT.

The chain is built from TRBV7-8 and TRBJ2-6; maybe TRBD2 (5 bases). Per germline, CDR1 SGHVS and CDR2 FQNEAQ. This CDR3 has 16 amino acids. V was trimmed by 5 bases and J by 4 bases, leaving 15 bases between them. CDR3: CASSLHPTGGANVLTF. As DNA, the CDR3 is TGTGCCAGCAGCCTCCACCCTACGGGGGGGGCCAACGTCCTGACTTTC.

The chain uses TRBV30 and TRBJ1-3; D might be TRBD1 (5 bases). The germline V gene has CDR1 GTSNPN and CDR2 SVGIG (reference sequence). This CDR3 spans 15 amino acids. V lost 0 bases and J 4 bases, leaving 13 bases between the germline ends. The CDR3 region is CAWSVGGAGGNTIYF. In DNA form, the CDR3 reads TGTGCCTGGAGTGTGGGAGGGGCTGGAGGAAACACCATATATTTT.

The V gene is TRBV18, the J gene TRBJ2-7, with D tentatively TRBD1 (6 bases). CDR1 and CDR2 from the germline V gene are KGHSH and LQKENI. This CDR3 spans 14 amino acids. The ends were cut back, 6 bases at V and 6 bases at J, with 18 bases in the middle. Written as DNA, the CDR3 is TGTGCCAGCTCCCCAGGGGCAGAGCGCGGCGAGCAGTACTTC. Translated, it gives CASSPGAERGEQYF.

The rearrangement links TRBV5-1 to TRBJ2-7; 8 bases agree with TRBD1. This CDR3 has 16 residues. The germline V gene has CDR1 SGHRS and CDR2 YFSETQ. Unmatched junction bases numbered 10, after V lost 3 bases and J lost 2 bases. The CDR3 DNA reads as TGCGCCAGCAGCTCGGCAGGGGGCGGGTTGACCTACGAGCAGTACTTC. This encodes CASSSAGGGLTYEQYF. The entire variable domain, with the rest obtained from reference TRBV5-1 and TRBJ2-7, is as follows: KAGVTQTPRYLIKTRGQQVTLSCSPISGHRSVSWYQQTPGQGLQFLFEYFSETQRNKGNFPGRFSGRQFSNSRSEMNVSTLELGDSALYLCASSSAGGGLTYEQYFGPGTRLTVT.

V gene TRBV19 combines with J gene TRBJ2-7; weak D call: TRBD2 (5 bases). V dropped 6 bases and J dropped 1 base, with 13 bases sitting between them. Germline V gene data show CDR1 as LNHDA and CDR2 as SQIVND (reference sequence). The CDR3 totals 14 residues. Here the CDR3 reads CASSPERISYEQYF. CDR3 nucleotide sequence: TGTGCCAGTAGCCCCGAGCGGATTTCCTACGAGCAGTACTTC.

This clone was seen more than once but under ten times. The rearrangement links TRBV7-9 to TRBJ2-7, with 9 bases lining up with TRBD2. This CDR3 is built from 15 residues. Germline V gene lookup returns CDR1 SEHNR and CDR2 FQNEAQ (reference sequence). The J segment lost 2 bases and the V segment lost 5 bases, leaving 7 bases of the junction unmatched. CDR3 amino acids: CASSISGGLTYEQYF. The CDR3, as DNA: TGTGCCAGCAGCATTAGCGGGGGACTAACCTACGAGCAGTACTTC.

V is TRBV5-1 and J is TRBJ1-2; D is perhaps TRBD1 (6 bases). V dropped 4 bases and J dropped 4 bases, with 20 bases sitting between them. Germline assignment: CDR1 SGHRS and CDR2 YFSETQ. The CDR3 consists of 16 residues. The CDR3 here is CASSPDSGAYSYGYTF. In DNA, the CDR3 is TGCGCCAGCAGCCCGGACAGCGGAGCTTATTCCTATGGCTACACCTTC.

The chain uses TRBV6-2 or TRBV6-3 and TRBJ2-5, with TRBD2 matching over 7 bases. Unmatched junction bases numbered 2, after V lost 2 bases and J lost 8 bases. The CDR3 extends over 12 amino acids. CDR1 is MNHEY, CDR2 SVGEGT, per germline. CDR3 nucleotides: TGTGCCAGCAGTTACAGCGGGGACACCCAGTACTTC. Its translation is CASSYSGDTQYF.

This clone was detected once. The chain recombines TRBV9 with TRBJ2-3, with 12 bases that match TRBD2. Germline assignment: CDR1 SGDLS and CDR2 YYNGEE. The CDR3 runs 18 residues. Trimming cost V 0 bases and J 0 bases; bases outside gene matches: 5. This CDR3 is CASSVGLAGGTSTDTQYF. The DNA of the CDR3 is TGTGCCAGCAGCGTAGGGCTAGCGGGGGGGACGAGCACAGATACGCAGTATTTT.

The chain couples TRBV11-1 to TRBJ1-4; D perhaps matches TRBD1 (5 bases). The germline V gene encodes CDR1 SGHAT and CDR2 FQDESV (reference sequence). Trimming stripped 4 bases from V and 0 bases from J, with 9 bases between. The CDR3 is made up of 15 amino acids. The CDR3 protein is CASSYGDSTNEKLFF. The CDR3 bases are TGTGCCAGCAGCTATGGGGACTCAACTAATGAAAAACTGTTTTTT.

This clone was found once. The chain joins TRBV4-2 to TRBJ2-3, with D hard to call. Germline values: CDR1 LGHNA, CDR2 YNFKEQ. The length of the CDR3 is 17 residues. Between the trimmed V and J ends, which lost 1 base and 4 bases, there was a span of 18 bases. CDR3 bases: TGTGCCAGCAGCCAAGCCCCTGGTGGTTTAGCCCCAGATACGCAGTATTTT. It is translated as CASSQAPGGLAPDTQYF.

The J gene is TRBJ2-1, the V gene TRBV2; 10 positions match TRBD1. This CDR3 spans 14 amino acids. With V trimmed by 8 bases and J by 3 bases, 4 bases remained unmatched. CDR1 is SNHLY, CDR2 FYNNEI, per germline. Here the CDR3 reads CASRRDRGYNEQFF. The CDR3 DNA reads TGTGCCAGCCGAAGGGACAGGGGCTACAATGAGCAGTTCTTC.

In this sample, this clone turned up once. The gene calls are TRBV4-1 and TRBJ1-5, with D possibly being TRBD1 (5 bases). The ends were cut back, 0 bases at V and 5 bases at J, with 14 bases in the middle. Germline V gene lookup returns CDR1 MGHRA and CDR2 YSYEKL. CDR3 length equals 16 residues. CDR3 protein: CASSQEWRQGYQPQHF. The CDR3 DNA reads as TGCGCCAGCAGCCAAGAATGGCGGCAGGGCTATCAGCCCCAGCATTTT.

V usage is TRBV7-8 and J usage is TRBJ2-7; TRBD2 is a possible D gene (5 bases). CDR1 and CDR2 (germline): SGHVS, FQNEAQ. The CDR3 consists of 13 residues. The V gene lost 0 bases and the J gene lost 6 bases, with 9 bases spanning the gap. CDR3: CASSLAGVAEQYF. In DNA form, the CDR3 reads TGTGCCAGCAGCTTAGCCGGGGTAGCCGAGCAGTACTTC.

V usage is TRBV6-6 and J usage is TRBJ1-6, with 7 bases lining up with TRBD1. Germline lookup yields CDR1 MNHNY and CDR2 SVGAGI (reference sequence). CDR3 length equals 16 residues. The V and J ends lost 7 bases and 0 bases, in that order; junction bases with no gene match: 6. The CDR3 spells CASKDAGGSYNSPLHF. As DNA, the CDR3 is TGTGCCAGCAAAGACGCAGGGGGCTCCTATAATTCACCCCTCCACTTT.

The chain combines TRBV4-2 with TRBJ2-1; D gene ambiguous. The CDR3 runs to 17 residues. CDR1 and CDR2 (germline): LGHNA, YNFKEQ. The V gene lost 0 bases and the J gene lost 0 bases, with 12 bases spanning the gap. The CDR3 region is CASSQDLGASSYNEQFF. DNA of the CDR3: TGTGCCAGCAGCCAAGATCTGGGCGCAAGCTCCTACAATGAGCAGTTCTTC.

V is TRBV5-6 and J is TRBJ1-2; D call uncertain. Germline-derived CDR1 and CDR2 are SGHDT and YYEEEE. The germline V and J ends were trimmed by 4 bases and 8 bases, with 24 bases remaining between them. CDR3 length: 16 amino acids. The DNA of the CDR3 is TGTGCCAGCAGCGGATGGGCTTTCTATCTTCCTGGAGGCTACACCTTC. Amino acids: CASSGWAFYLPGGYTF.

The genes are TRBV7-8 and TRBJ2-2; the D is unclear. Germline V lookup: CDR1 SGHVS, CDR2 FQNEAQ. The CDR3 length is 14 residues. The V and J ends lost 5 bases and 4 bases respectively, with 11 bases between them. CDR3 coding DNA: TGTGCCAGCAGCCCTCCGACTGGCACCGGGGAGCTGTTTTTT. The encoded protein is CASSPPTGTGELFF.

The CDR3 region is CASSIDRVYGYTF. CDR3 DNA sequence: TGTGCCAGCAGTATCGACAGGGTCTATGGCTACACCTTC. V usage is TRBV6-5 and J usage is TRBJ1-2, with TRBD1 identical over 7 bases. This CDR3 spans 13 amino acids. Trimming at V came to 5 bases and at J to 4 bases, leaving 4 bases not matched to a gene. The V gene's germline CDR1 is MNHEY and CDR2 SVGAGI.

This sequence joins TRBV5-4 and TRBJ2-3, with TRBD2 identical over 9 bases. Germline V gene lookup returns CDR1 SGHNT and CDR2 YYREEE (reference sequence). The CDR3 runs 17 residues. V dropped 3 bases and J dropped 0; count of bases not matched to a gene: 8. The CDR3 here is CASSSQLAGPSTDTQYF. CDR3 DNA: TGTGCCAGCAGCTCTCAGCTAGCGGGGCCCAGCACAGATACGCAGTATTTT.

This clone appeared a few times. The V call is TRBV10-3, the J call TRBJ1-2; no clear D. Deletions cut 6 bases from V and 5 bases from J, with 16 bases between. The CDR3 contains 14 residues. CDR1 and CDR2 from the germline V gene are ENHRY and SYGVKD. The CDR3 is CAIRTSEGGYGYTF. CDR3 in DNA: TGTGCCATCAGGACCTCGGAGGGAGGGTATGGCTACACCTTC.